This TCR beta chain was captured by sequencing in a study of T cells in pancreatic ductal adenocarcinoma (dated by TCRdb to about 2017). Notes on the research overall: The work assessed suppressive cells as well as CD8+ T cells infiltrating resected pancreatic ductal adenocarcinoma, measuring their numbers, locations, and properties, in order to shed light on the adaptive T-cell response that occurs naturally. What the authors observed across the whole study: No significant difference in T-cell clonality was found between tumor and blood, with mean clonality of about 0.11 in tumors and roughly 0.07 in blood. Since most pancreatic cancer patients present with inoperable disease, the resected cohort was skewed toward the minority of patients who had early-stage disease. More total productive templates and 7 to 8-fold more unique clonotypes were found in blood samples than in tumor samples. Tumor versus blood clonality comparisons may be biased because tumors are enriched in CD45RO+ effector rather than naive T cells, biasing toward lower diversity.

Pancreatic ductal adenocarcinoma patients who had undergone surgery without neoadjuvant therapy were selected. After peripheral blood was drawn into heparin tubes, PBMCs were separated on a histopaque density gradient and then cryopreserved in about 9.8% DMSO. Using the DNeasy Blood and Tissue Kit along with Proteinase K and RNase treatment, genomic DNA was extracted from over 5 PBMC specimens and some ten flash-frozen tumor specimens. The immunoSEQ hsTCRB kit was used to amplify TCR beta CDR3 regions from genomic DNA. High-throughput TRB CDR3 sequencing was performed on an Illumina HiSeq system. As for the original processing: The immunoSEQ software was used to analyze sequencing reads, and nonproductive sequences containing premature stops or frame-shifts were removed. To calculate repertoire clonality, Shannon entropy was normalized by log2 of the number of unique productive sequences, and that value was subtracted from one. TCRdb re-hosts the immuneACCESS table, in-frame sequences only. Its copies lack some clones; in the studies checked, an unresolved V gene accounts for under half of them, and the cause for the rest is not known. D and trimming were read from the DNA, whereas the V and J calls and clone size are those reported in that table. The sample contains 100,000 or so clones, 90% to 95% of them found a single time. The ten biggest clones cover roughly 3.1% of the sample.

In the case of this clone: Which antigen it targets is not known. Per-nucleotide qualities are absent, and no much larger clonotype sits a single base away.

The V end gives up 2 bases and the J end 7 bases, leaving 1 base in the junction not matched to a gene. The CDR3 runs 13 amino acids, cysteine and phenylalanine included. The DNA shown is the 39-base CDR3, in frame from base 1. The germline V gene specifies SGDLS as CDR1 and YYNGEE as CDR2. The chain joins TRBV9 to TRBJ2-1, with TRBD2 identical over 9 junction bases. This receptor was obtained from a human donor with pancreatic ductal adenocarcinoma. Specimen: PBMCs. The DNA sequence is given as TGTGCCAGCAGCGTGGGACTAGCTAATGAGCAGTTCTTC. Translation gives CASSVGLANEQFF.